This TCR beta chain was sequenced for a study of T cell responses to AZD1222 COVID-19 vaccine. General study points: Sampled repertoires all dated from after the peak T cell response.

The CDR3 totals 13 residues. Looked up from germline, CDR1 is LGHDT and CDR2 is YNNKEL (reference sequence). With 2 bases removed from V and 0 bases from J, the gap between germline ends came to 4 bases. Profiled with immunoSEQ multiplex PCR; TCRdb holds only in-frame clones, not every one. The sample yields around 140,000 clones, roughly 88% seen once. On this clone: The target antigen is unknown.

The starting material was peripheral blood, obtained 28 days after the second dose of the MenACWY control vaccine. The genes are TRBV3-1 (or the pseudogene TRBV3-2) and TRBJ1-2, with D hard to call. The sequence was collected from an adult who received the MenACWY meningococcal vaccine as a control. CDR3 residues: CASSQRTNYGYTF. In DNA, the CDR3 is TGTGCCAGCAGCCAACGCACTAACTATGGCTACACCTTC.